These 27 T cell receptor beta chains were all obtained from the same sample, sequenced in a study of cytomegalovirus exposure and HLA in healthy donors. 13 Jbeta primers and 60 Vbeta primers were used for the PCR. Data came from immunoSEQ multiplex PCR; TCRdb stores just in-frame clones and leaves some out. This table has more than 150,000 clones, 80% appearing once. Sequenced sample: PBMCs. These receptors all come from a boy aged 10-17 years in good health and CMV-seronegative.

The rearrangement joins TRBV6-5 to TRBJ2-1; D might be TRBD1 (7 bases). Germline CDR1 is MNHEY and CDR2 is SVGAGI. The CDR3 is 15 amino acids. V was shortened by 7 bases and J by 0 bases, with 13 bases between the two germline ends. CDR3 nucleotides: TGTGCCAGCACCCCAGGGGGGAGCTCCTACAATGAGCAGTTCTTC. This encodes CASTPGGSSYNEQFF.

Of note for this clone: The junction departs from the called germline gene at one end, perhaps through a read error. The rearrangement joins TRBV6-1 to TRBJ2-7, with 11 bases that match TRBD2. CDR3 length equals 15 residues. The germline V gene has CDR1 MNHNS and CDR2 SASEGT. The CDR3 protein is CVSSEELAGANEQYF. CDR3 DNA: TGTGTCAGCAGTGAGGAACTAGCGGGGGCTAACGAGCAGTACTTC.

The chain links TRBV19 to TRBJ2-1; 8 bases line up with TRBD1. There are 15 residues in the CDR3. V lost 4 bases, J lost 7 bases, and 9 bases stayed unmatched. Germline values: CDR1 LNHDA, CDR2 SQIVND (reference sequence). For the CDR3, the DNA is TGTGCCAGTAGTACCAGGACAGGGACGGGAAATGAGCAGTTCTTC. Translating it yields CASSTRTGTGNEQFF.

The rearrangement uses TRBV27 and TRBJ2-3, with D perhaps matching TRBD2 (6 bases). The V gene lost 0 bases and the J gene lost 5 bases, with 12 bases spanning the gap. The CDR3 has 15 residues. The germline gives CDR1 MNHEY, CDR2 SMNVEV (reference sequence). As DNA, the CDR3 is TGTGCCAGCAGTTTATCATGGAGGGCAAAAGATACGCAGTATTTT. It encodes CASSLSWRAKDTQYF.

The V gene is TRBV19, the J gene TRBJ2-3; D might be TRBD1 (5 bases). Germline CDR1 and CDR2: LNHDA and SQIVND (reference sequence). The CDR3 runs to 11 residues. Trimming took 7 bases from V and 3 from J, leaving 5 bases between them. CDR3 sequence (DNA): TGTGCCAGTAAGGGGACAGATACGCAGTATTTT. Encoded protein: CASKGTDTQYF.

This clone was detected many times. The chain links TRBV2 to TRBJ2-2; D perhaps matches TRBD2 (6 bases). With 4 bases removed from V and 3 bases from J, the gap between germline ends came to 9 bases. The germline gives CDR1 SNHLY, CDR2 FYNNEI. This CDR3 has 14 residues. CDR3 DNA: TGTGCCAGCAGTGTGGACTACGACACCGGGGAGCTGTTTTTT. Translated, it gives CASSVDYDTGELFF.

CDR3 bases: TGTGCCAGCAGTGAGAGACTCAGGGCGGACATTCAGTACTTC. Protein: CASSERLRADIQYF. The chain couples TRBV2 to TRBJ2-4; maybe TRBD1 (5 bases). The CDR3 runs 14 residues. In germline, CDR1 is SNHLY, CDR2 FYNNEI. V lost 3 bases, J lost 8 bases, and 14 bases lay in between. Full variable domain (missing parts from reference TRBV2 and TRBJ2-4): EPEVTQTPSHQVTQMGQEVILRCVPISNHLYFYWYRQILGQKVEFLVSFYNNEISEKSEIFDDQFSVERPDGSNFTLKIRSTKLEDSAMYFCASSERLRADIQYFGAGTRLSVL.

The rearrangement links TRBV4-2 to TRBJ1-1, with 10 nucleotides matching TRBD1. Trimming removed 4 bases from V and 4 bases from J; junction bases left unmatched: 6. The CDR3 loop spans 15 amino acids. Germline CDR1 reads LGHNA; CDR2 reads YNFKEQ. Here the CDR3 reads CASSRAGQGVTEAFF. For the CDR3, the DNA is TGTGCCAGCAGCCGCGCTGGACAGGGGGTCACTGAAGCTTTCTTT.

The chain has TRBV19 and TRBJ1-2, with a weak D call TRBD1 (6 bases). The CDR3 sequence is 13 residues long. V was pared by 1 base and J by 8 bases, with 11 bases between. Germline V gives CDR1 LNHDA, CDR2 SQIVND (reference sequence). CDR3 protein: CASSIGTGWGYTF. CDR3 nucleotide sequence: TGTGCCAGTAGTATAGGAACAGGGTGGGGCTACACCTTC.

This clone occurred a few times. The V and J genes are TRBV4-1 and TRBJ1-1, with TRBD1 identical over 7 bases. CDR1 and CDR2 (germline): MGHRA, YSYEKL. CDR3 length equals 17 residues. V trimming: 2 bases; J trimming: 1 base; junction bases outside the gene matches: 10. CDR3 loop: CASSQLESGGQNTEAFF. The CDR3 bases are TGCGCCAGCAGCCAACTTGAGTCAGGGGGGCAGAACACTGAAGCTTTCTTT.

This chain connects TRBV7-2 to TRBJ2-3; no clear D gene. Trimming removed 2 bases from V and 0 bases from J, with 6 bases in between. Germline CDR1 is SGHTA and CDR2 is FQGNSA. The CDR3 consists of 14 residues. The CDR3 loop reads CASSLSRSTDTQYF. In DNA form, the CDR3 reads TGTGCCAGCAGCTTAAGCCGGAGCACAGATACGCAGTATTTT.

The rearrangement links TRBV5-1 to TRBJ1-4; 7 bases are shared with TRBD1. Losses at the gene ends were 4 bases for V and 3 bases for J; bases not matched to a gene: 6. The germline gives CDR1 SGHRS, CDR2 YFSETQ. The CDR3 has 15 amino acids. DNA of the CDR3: TGCGCCAGCAGCCCCCGACAGGGATCTAATGAAAAACTGTTTTTT. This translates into CASSPRQGSNEKLFF.

The CDR3 loop is CASSVGGDNYGYTF. The CDR3, as DNA: TGTGCCAGCAGTGTCGGGGGGGATAACTATGGCTACACCTTC. V usage is TRBV25-1 and J usage is TRBJ1-2, with D perhaps TRBD1 (5 bases). Germline values: CDR1 MGHDK, CDR2 SYGVNS. Trimming removed 4 bases at V and 1 base at J, with 10 bases between. This CDR3 spans 14 amino acids.

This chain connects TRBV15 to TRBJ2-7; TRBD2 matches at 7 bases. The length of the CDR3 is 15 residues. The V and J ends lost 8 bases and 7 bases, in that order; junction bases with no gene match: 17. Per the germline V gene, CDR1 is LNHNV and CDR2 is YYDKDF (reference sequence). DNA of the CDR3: TGTGCCACCGCGATGCCGGGACTACCGAGTGGGGAGCAGTACTTC. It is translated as CATAMPGLPSGEQYF.

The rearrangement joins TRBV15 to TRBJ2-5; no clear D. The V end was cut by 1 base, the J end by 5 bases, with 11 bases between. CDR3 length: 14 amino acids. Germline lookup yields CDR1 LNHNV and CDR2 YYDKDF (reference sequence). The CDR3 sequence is CATSRGPGSETQYF. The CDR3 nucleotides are TGTGCCACCAGCAGAGGCCCAGGTTCCGAGACCCAGTACTTC.

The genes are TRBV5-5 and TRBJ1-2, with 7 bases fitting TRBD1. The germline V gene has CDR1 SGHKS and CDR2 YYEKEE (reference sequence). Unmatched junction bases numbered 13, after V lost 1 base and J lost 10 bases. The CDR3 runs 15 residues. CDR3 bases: TGTGCCAGCAGCTTGTTTTCCGAGACAGGGCCCCCCTACACCTTC. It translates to CASSLFSETGPPYTF.

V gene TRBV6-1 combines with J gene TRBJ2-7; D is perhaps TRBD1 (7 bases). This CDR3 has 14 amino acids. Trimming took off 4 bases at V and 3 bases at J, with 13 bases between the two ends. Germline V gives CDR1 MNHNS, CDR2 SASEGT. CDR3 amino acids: CASSAGGQLYEQYF. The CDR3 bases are TGTGCCAGCAGTGCCGGGGGACAGCTCTACGAGCAGTACTTC.

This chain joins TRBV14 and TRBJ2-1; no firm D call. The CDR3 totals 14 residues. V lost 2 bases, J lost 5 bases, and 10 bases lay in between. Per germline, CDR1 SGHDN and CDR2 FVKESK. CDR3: CASSQLKLNNEQFF. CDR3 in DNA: TGTGCCAGCAGCCAACTGAAACTGAACAATGAGCAGTTCTTC.

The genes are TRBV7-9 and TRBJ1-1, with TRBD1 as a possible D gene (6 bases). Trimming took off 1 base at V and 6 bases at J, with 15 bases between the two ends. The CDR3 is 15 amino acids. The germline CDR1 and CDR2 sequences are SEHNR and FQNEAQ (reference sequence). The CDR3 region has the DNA TGTGCCAGCAGCTTAGGGCTTGCAGGGGACCCTGAAGCTTTCTTT. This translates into CASSLGLAGDPEAFF.

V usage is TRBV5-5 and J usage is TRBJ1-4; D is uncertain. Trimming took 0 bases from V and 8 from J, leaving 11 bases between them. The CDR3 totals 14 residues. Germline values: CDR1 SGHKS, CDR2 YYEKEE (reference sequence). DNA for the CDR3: TGTGCCAGCAGCTTGGAAGTGGTGCGAGAAAAACTGTTTTTT. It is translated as CASSLEVVREKLFF.

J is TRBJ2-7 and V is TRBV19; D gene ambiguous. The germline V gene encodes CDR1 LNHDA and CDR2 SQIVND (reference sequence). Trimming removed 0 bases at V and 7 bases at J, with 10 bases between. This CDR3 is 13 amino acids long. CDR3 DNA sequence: TGTGCCAGTAGTATAGATCGGTCGGAGGAGCAGTACTTC. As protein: CASSIDRSEEQYF. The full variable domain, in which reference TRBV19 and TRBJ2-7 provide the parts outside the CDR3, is DGGITQSPKYLFRKEGQNVTLSCEQNLNHDAMYWYRQDPGQGLRLIYYSQIVNDFQKGDIAEGYSVSREKKESFPLTVTSAQKNPTAFYLCASSIDRSEEQYFGPGTRLTVT.

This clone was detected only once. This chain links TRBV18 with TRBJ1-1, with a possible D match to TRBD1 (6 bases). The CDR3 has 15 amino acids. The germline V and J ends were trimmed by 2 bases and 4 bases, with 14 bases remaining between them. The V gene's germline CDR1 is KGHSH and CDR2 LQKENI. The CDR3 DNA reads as TGTGCCAGCTCACCATTGGATACAGGGCTCACTGAAGCTTTCTTT. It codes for CASSPLDTGLTEAFF.

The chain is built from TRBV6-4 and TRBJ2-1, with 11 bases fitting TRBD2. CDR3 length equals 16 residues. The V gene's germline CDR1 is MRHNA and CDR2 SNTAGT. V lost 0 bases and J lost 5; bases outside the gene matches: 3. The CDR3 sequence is CASSDSGTSGHNEQFF. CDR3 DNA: TGTGCCAGCAGTGACTCCGGGACTAGCGGTCACAATGAGCAGTTCTTC.

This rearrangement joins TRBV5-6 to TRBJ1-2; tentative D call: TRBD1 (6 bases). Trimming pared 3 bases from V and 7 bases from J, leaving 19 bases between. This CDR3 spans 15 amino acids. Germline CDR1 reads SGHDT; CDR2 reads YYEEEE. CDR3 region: CASSSGAGIIFGYTF. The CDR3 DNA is TGTGCCAGCAGCTCAGGGGCAGGGATTATCTTTGGCTACACCTTC.

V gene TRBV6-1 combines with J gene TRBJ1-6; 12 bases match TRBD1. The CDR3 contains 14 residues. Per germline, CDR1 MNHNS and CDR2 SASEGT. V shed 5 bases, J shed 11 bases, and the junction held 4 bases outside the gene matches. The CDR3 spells CASSPGTGGAPLHF. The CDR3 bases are TGTGCCAGCAGTCCCGGGACAGGGGGCGCACCCCTCCACTTT.

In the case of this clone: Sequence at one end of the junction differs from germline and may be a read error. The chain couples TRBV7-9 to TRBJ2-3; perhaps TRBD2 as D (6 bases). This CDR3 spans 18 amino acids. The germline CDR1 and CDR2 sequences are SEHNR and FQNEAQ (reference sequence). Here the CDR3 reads CSSSLAGSLKGGTDTQYF. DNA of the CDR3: TGTTCCAGCAGCCTGGCCGGGAGCCTAAAAGGAGGCACAGATACGCAGTATTTT.

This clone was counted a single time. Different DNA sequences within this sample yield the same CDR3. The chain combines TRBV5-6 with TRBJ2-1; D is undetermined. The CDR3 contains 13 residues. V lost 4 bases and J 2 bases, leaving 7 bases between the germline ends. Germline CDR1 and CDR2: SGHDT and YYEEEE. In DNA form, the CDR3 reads TGTGCCAGCAGCCTGTACACCTACAATGAGCAGTTCTTC. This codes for CASSLYTYNEQFF.